This paragraph covers one TCR beta chain sequence. In the authors' methods: Estimation of nucleated cell counts was performed using reference gene primer amplification. Libraries were prepared by immunoSEQ multiplex PCR; TCRdb keeps only in-frame clonotypes and omits some of them. V, J and clone size reflect that table, while D and trimming were determined from the DNA. Among fewer than 150,000 clones listed, around 90% were seen once. CDR3 size: 19 residues. J lost 0 bases, V lost 3 bases, and 16 bases had no gene match. CDR1 and CDR2 (germline): GTSNPN, SVGIG (reference sequence). The data belong to a study of blood T cell repertoires in COVID-19. Study-wide background: The United States, Italy and Spain provided the acute and convalescent COVID-19 samples.

The source material was peripheral blood. The rearrangement links TRBV30 to TRBJ1-3; 8 nucleotides agree with TRBD1. This sequence was found in an elderly woman with acute or convalescent COVID-19. The CDR3: CAWSPFGAGGWSSGNTIYF. The CDR3, as DNA: TGTGCCTGGAGCCCCTTCGGGGCAGGGGGCTGGAGCTCTGGAAACACCATATATTTT.